Listed below are T cell receptor beta chains from one sample, sequenced in a study of blood T cell repertoires in COVID-19. TCRdb's copy holds only in-frame clones and misses some; the assay was immunoSEQ multiplex PCR. Among 90,000 to 120,000 clones listed, roughly nine tenths were seen once. Sample: peripheral blood. The receptors originated from a woman older than 75 with acute or convalescent COVID-19. Both conserved end residues are part of each CDR3. The D gene is left open where the match is weak. Clone size, where shown, is once, few, many, or a class for clones that have expanded.

d_gene	v_gene	abundance	j_gene	CDR3nt	CDR3aa
-	TRBV30	-	TRBJ2-7	TGTGCCTGGAGAGGGACAAGGAGCTACGAGCAGTACTTC	CAWRGTRSYEQYF
-	TRBV2	-	TRBJ1-1	TGTGCCAGCAGTCCTCAGGGAGGGGGTACTGAAGCTTTCTTT	CASSPQGGGTEAFF
-	TRBV18	-	TRBJ1-6	TGTGCCAGCTCACCACAGGGGGTGTCCTATAATTCACCCCTCCACTTT	CASSPQGVSYNSPLHF
-	TRBV15	few	TRBJ1-3	TGTGCCACCAGCAGAGATCGCGGGCAAGGAAACACCATATATTTT	CATSRDRGQGNTIYF
-	TRBV3-1/TRBV3-2	-	TRBJ1-5	TGTGCCAGCAGCCAAGGAGTAAGCAATCAGCCCCAGCATTTT	CASSQGVSNQPQHF
TRBD1	TRBV7-3	-	TRBJ2-6	TGTGCCAGTTCCACAGGGGGCGGTGGGGCCAACGTCCTGACTTTC	CASSTGGGGANVLTF
-	TRBV30	-	TRBJ1-2	TGTGCCTGGAGTGTAGGGGGTTATGGCTACACCTTC	CAWSVGGYGYTF
-	TRBV12-3/TRBV12-4	-	TRBJ1-1	TGTGCCAGCAGTCCCAGCGGGACTGAAGCTTTCTTT	CASSPSGTEAFF
TRBD2	TRBV3-1/TRBV3-2	-	TRBJ2-2	TGTGCCAGCAGCCAACTACTAGCGGGGGGTAGGACCGGGGAGCTGTTTTTT	CASSQLLAGGRTGELFF
-	TRBV20-1	-	TRBJ1-2	TGCAGTGCCAACCGACAGTATGGCTACACCTTC	CSANRQYGYTF
TRBD1	TRBV27	-	TRBJ1-2	TGTGCCAGCAGCAGCCGCGGGACAGGGGGGTTTGGCTACACCTTC	CASSSRGTGGFGYTF
TRBD1	TRBV2	-	TRBJ1-6	TGTGCCAGCAGTCGGGACAGGGTAAGATCACCCCTCCACTTT	CASSRDRVRSPLHF
-	TRBV6-5	-	TRBJ1-3	TGTGCCAGCAGACCCTTCACAGGCTCTGGAAACACCATATATTTT	CASRPFTGSGNTIYF
-	TRBV7-9	-	TRBJ1-2	TGTGCCAGCAGCTTAGACGACAGGAGGTTAGGCTACACCTTC	CASSLDDRRLGYTF
TRBD1	TRBV5-1	-	TRBJ1-3	TGCGCCAGCAGCTTGGAAGGGGGCCATGGAAACACCATATATTTT	CASSLEGGHGNTIYF
TRBD2	TRBV19	many	TRBJ2-7	TGTGCCAGTAGTACAGCGGGGGGTTACGAGCAGTACTTC	CASSTAGGYEQYF
TRBD1	TRBV3-1/TRBV3-2	-	TRBJ2-7	TGTGCCAGCAGCCAAGCTGGGACAGGAATCTACGAGCAGTACTTC	CASSQAGTGIYEQYF
TRBD1	TRBV28	-	TRBJ2-7	TGTGCCAGCAGACATCTACAGGGGGCCCGACCCTACGAGCAGTACTTC	CASRHLQGARPYEQYF
TRBD1	TRBV5-6	-	TRBJ2-5	TGTGCCAGCAGCATGGGACAGGGGAGGGAGACCCAGTACTTC	CASSMGQGRETQYF
-	TRBV7-6	-	TRBJ2-2	TGTGCCAGCAGCGCCCGGGTCCTCAACACCGGGGAGCTGTTTTTT	CASSARVLNTGELFF
TRBD1	TRBV6-2/TRBV6-3	-	TRBJ2-1	TGTGCCAGCAGTCGAGACAGGGGTGGTGAGCAGTTCTTC	CASSRDRGGEQFF
-	TRBV10-3	-	TRBJ1-2	TGTGCCATCAGTTCCCGGGGGGCGAAGGAGCGGGGCTACACCTTC	CAISSRGAKERGYTF
TRBD1	TRBV6-2/TRBV6-3	-	TRBJ2-1	TGTGCCAGCAGTTGGACAGGGGGCTACAATGAGCAGTTCTTC	CASSWTGGYNEQFF
-	TRBV7-9	-	TRBJ1-1	TGTGCCAGCAGCACAGGAGACATCTCCTCAGGTGAAGCTTTCTTT	CASSTGDISSGEAFF
TRBD1	TRBV5-1	-	TRBJ1-4	TGCGCCAGCAGTCAGGGACAGGGTAGGGAAAAACTGTTTTTT	CASSQGQGREKLFF
TRBD2	TRBV5-1	few	TRBJ2-3	TGCGCCAGCAGCTTGACCACTGGGGCGGGGGGCACAGATACGCAGTATTTT	CASSLTTGAGGTDTQYF
-	TRBV18	-	TRBJ1-2	TGTGCCAGCTCACCTTCAGGGGCGCCCAACTATGGCTACACCTTC	CASSPSGAPNYGYTF
TRBD2	TRBV5-4	once	TRBJ2-3	TGTGCCAGCAGCTTAGATGCGGGGGGGCTTGGAGATACGCAGTATTTT	CASSLDAGGLGDTQYF
TRBD2	TRBV28	-	TRBJ2-1	TGTGCCAGCAGGCCGGGGGGTGGGGTCAATGAGCAGTTCTTC	CASRPGGGVNEQFF
-	TRBV7-9	few	TRBJ2-1	TGTGCCAGCAGGCCGGGGATCCTAACGTGGAATGAGCAGTTCTTC	CASRPGILTWNEQFF
TRBD1	TRBV30	-	TRBJ1-4	TGTGCCTGGAGTAACCTCCGACAGGGAGGCGCTAATGAAAAACTGTTTTTT	CAWSNLRQGGANEKLFF
-	TRBV2	-	TRBJ1-1	TGTGCCAGCGGACAGCTGAACACTGAAGCTTTCTTT	CASGQLNTEAFF
-	TRBV28	-	TRBJ2-5	TGTGCCAGCAGGACAGCAACGATCCAAGAGACCCAGTACTTC	CASRTATIQETQYF
TRBD1	TRBV11-2	-	TRBJ2-6	TGTGCCAGCAGCTGGTACAGGGGGCGCCTTAATATGGGGGCCAACGTCCTGACTTTC	CASSWYRGRLNMGANVLTF
TRBD1	TRBV15	-	TRBJ1-5	TGTGCCACCAGCAGAGATCAGCCAGGGGGCCGGCAGCCCCAGCATTTT	CATSRDQPGGRQPQHF
-	TRBV5-8	-	TRBJ1-5	TGTGCCAGCAGCTTGCTCCGGGGTCATCAGCCCCAGCATTTT	CASSLLRGHQPQHF
TRBD1	TRBV4-1	-	TRBJ1-1	TGCGCCAGCAGCCAAGAGACAGGGGCGCGCACTGAAGCTTTCTTT	CASSQETGARTEAFF
TRBD1	TRBV15	-	TRBJ2-7	TGTGCCACCACCAAAGACAGGGGGCAATACGAGCAGTACTTC	CATTKDRGQYEQYF
TRBD2	TRBV10-2	-	TRBJ2-3	TGCGCCAGCAGTGAGCTAGCGGGGGGGTACACAGATACGCAGTATTTT	CASSELAGGYTDTQYF
-	TRBV5-1	-	TRBJ1-6	TGCGCCAGCAGCTTGACAGGGTTGGTCTATAATTCACCCCTCCACTTT	CASSLTGLVYNSPLHF
TRBD1	TRBV18	-	TRBJ2-7	TGTGCCAGCTCACCACAGGGGGCTAACTCCTACGAGCAGTACTTC	CASSPQGANSYEQYF
-	TRBV20-1	once	TRBJ1-1	TGCAGTGCTAGTAGCGTGGGGAACACTGAAGCTTTCTTT	CSASSVGNTEAFF
-	TRBV11-2	many	TRBJ2-2	TGTGCCAGCAGCTTAGGGCCAAGCGGGGAGCTGTTTTTT	CASSLGPSGELFF
TRBD2	TRBV7-3	-	TRBJ2-5	TGTGCCAGCAGCTCCTCCGGGGGGGAGACCCAGTACTTC	CASSSSGGETQYF
TRBD1	TRBV30	-	TRBJ2-7	TGTGCCTGGAGGGACCAGGGGGCCTCCTACGAGCAGTACTTC	CAWRDQGASYEQYF
TRBD1	TRBV10-3	-	TRBJ1-1	TGTGCCACCCGGGACAGGGAGTACACTGAAGCTTTCTTT	CATRDREYTEAFF
-	TRBV18	-	TRBJ2-1	TGTGCCAGCTCACCACCTCGGTGGAGCTCCTACAATGAGCAGTTCTTC	CASSPPRWSSYNEQFF
-	TRBV19	-	TRBJ1-1	TGTGCCAGTAGTGCACAGGGATGGACTGAAGCTTTCTTT	CASSAQGWTEAFF
TRBD1	TRBV12-5	-	TRBJ1-5	TGTGCTAGTGGTTTGGTATATACAGGGGTCGTTCAGGATAGCAATCAGCCCCAGCATTTT	CASGLVYTGVVQDSNQPQHF
TRBD1	TRBV2	-	TRBJ2-7	TGTGCCAGCAGTGACAGGGGGATAGCCTACGAGCAGTACTTC	CASSDRGIAYEQYF
-	TRBV5-6	-	TRBJ1-4	TGTGCCAGCAGCTGGGGCGTACCAACTAATGAAAAACTGTTTTTT	CASSWGVPTNEKLFF
-	TRBV6-5	few	TRBJ2-3	TGTGCCAGCAGTTACTCGATAGACAGGAAAGATACGCAGTATTTT	CASSYSIDRKDTQYF
-	TRBV9	-	TRBJ1-1	TGTGCCAGCAGCGTTCTTACGGGGGTATCGGAAGCTTTCTTT	CASSVLTGVSEAFF
TRBD2	TRBV7-9	-	TRBJ2-3	TGTGCCAGCAGCTTACGGCCCCCGGGGGGAGGTTCGGATACGCAGTATTTT	CASSLRPPGGGSDTQYF
-	TRBV12-3/TRBV12-4	-	TRBJ2-7	TGTGCCAGCAGTTTGGCAGGGTTGGGTGAGCAGTACTTC	CASSLAGLGEQYF
TRBD1	TRBV18	-	TRBJ2-7	TGTGCCAGCTCCAACAGGGGGGAGCAGTACTTC	CASSNRGEQYF
-	TRBV4-3	-	TRBJ2-7	TGCGCCAGCAGCCCAGCTACCGGGGTGACGACGGTGCAGTACTTC	CASSPATGVTTVQYF
-	TRBV7-2	-	TRBJ2-7	TGTGCCAGCAGCTCCGAGACGGGTTGGTCCGACGAGCAGTACTTC	CASSSETGWSDEQYF
TRBD1	TRBV3-1/TRBV3-2	-	TRBJ2-7	TGTGCCAGCAGCCACCGGACAGGGGTAGGGGCAAGCTCCTACGAGCAGTACTTC	CASSHRTGVGASSYEQYF